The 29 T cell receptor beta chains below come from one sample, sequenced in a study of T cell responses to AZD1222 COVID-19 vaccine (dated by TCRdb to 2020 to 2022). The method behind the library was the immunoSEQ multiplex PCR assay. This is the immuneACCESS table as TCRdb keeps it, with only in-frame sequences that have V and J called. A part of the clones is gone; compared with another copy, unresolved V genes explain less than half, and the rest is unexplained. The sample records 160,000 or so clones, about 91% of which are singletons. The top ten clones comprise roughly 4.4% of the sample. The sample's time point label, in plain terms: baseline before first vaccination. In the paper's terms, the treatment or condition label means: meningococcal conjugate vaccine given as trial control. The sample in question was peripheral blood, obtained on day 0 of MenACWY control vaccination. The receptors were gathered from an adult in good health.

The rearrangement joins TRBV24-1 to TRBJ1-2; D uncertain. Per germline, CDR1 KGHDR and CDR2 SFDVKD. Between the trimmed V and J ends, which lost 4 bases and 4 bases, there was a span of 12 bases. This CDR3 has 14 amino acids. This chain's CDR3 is CATSEVGVSYGYTF. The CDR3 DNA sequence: TGTGCCACCAGTGAGGTTGGGGTATCCTATGGCTACACCTTC.

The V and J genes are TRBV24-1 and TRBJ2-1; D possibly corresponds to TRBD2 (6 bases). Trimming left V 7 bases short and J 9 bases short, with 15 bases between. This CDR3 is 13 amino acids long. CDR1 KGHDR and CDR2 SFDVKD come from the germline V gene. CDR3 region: CATSSGRLGEQFF. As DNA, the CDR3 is TGTGCCACCAGCTCAGGACGACTAGGTGAGCAGTTCTTC.

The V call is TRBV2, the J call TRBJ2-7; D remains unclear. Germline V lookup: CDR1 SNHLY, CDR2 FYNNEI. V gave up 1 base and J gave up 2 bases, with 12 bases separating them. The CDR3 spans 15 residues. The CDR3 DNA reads TGTGCCAGCAGTGAAGGGGTTGGCTCCGCCTACGAGCAGTACTTC. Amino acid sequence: CASSEGVGSAYEQYF.

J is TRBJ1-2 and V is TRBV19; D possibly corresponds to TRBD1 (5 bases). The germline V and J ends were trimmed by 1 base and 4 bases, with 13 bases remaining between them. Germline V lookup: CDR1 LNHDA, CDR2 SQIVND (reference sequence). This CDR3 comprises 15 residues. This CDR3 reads CASSIVTGVSYGYTF. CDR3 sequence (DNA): TGTGCCAGTAGTATAGTTACGGGGGTGAGCTATGGCTACACCTTC.

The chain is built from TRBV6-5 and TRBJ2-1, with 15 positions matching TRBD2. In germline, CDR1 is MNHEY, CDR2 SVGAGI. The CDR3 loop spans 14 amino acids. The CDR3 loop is CGTSGRGAKYEQFF. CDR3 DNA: TGTGGGACTAGCGGGAGGGGCGCAAAATATGAGCAGTTCTTC.

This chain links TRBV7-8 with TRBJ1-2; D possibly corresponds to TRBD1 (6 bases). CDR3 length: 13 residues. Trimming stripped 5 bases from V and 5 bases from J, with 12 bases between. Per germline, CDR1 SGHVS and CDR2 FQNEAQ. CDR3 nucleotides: TGTGCCAGCAGCGACGGAGGGGGGTATGGCTACACCTTC. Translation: CASSDGGGYGYTF.

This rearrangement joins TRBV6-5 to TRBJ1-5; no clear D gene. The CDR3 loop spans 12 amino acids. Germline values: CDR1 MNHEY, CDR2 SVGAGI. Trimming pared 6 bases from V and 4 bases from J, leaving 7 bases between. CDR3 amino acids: CASRGINQPQHF. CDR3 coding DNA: TGTGCCAGCAGGGGAATAAATCAGCCCCAGCATTTT.

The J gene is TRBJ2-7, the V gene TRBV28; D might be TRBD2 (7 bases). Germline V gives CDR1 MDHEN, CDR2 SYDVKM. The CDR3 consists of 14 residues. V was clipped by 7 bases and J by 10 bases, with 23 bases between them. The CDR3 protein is CASITPGAGAKQYF. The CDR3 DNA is TGTGCCAGCATCACCCCTGGTGCGGGGGCGAAACAGTACTTC.

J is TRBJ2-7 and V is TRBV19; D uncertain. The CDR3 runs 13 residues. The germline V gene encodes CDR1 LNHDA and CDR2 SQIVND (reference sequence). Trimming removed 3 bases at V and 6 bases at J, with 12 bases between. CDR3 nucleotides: TGTGCCAGTAGTATGACCAGTCTTGGCGAGCAGTACTTC. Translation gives CASSMTSLGEQYF.

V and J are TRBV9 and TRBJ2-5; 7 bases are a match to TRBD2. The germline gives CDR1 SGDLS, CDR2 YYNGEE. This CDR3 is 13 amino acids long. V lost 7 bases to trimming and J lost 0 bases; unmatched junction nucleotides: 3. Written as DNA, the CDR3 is TGTGCCAGCGGCGGGAGTTACCAAGAGACCCAGTACTTC. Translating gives CASGGSYQETQYF. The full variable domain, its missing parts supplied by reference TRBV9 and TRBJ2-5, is DSGVTQTPKHLITATGQRVTLRCSPRSGDLSVYWYQQSLDQGLQFLIQYYNGEERAKGNILERFSAQQFPDLHSELNLSSLELGDSALYFCASGGSYQETQYFGPGTRLLVL.

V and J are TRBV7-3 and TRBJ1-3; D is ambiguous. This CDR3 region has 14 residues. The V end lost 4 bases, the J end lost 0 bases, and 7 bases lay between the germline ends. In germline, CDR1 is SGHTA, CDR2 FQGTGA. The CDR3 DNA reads TGTGCCAGCAGCTCTTCTAACTCTGGAAACACCATATATTTT. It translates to CASSSSNSGNTIYF.

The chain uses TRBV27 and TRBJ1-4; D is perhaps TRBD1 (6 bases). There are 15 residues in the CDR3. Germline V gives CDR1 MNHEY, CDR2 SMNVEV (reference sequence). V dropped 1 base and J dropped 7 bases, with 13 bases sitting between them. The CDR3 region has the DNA TGTGCCAGCAGTTTATGGAGAGGGGGTCCTGAAAAACTGTTTTTT. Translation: CASSLWRGGPEKLFF. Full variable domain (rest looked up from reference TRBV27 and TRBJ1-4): EAQVTQNPRYLITVTGKKLTVTCSQNMNHEYMSWYRQDPGLGLRQIYYSMNVEVTDKGDVPEGYKVSRKEKRNFPLILESPSPNQTSLYFCASSLWRGGPEKLFFGSGTQLSVL.

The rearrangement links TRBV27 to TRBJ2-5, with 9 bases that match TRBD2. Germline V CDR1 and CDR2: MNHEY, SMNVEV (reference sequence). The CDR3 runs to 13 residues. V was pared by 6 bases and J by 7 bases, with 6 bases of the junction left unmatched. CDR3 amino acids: CASRSSGNPTQYF. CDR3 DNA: TGTGCCAGCAGGTCTAGCGGGAATCCGACCCAGTACTTC.

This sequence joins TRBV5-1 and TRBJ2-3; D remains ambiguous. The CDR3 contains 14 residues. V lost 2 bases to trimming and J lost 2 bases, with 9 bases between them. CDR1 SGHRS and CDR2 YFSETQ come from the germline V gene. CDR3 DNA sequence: TGCGCCAGCAGCTTTGAGTCCCACACAGATACGCAGTATTTT. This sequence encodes CASSFESHTDTQYF.

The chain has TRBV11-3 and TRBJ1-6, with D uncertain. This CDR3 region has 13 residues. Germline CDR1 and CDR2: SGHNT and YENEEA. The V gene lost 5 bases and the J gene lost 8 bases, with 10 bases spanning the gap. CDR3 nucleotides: TGTGCCAGCAGCCTCCGGGAGGATTCACCCCTCCACTTT. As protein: CASSLREDSPLHF.

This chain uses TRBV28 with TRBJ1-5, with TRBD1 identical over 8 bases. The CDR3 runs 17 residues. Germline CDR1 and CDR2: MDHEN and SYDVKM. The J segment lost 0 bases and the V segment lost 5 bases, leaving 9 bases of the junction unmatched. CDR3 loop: CASSRTRTGNSNQPQHF. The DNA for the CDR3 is TGTGCCAGCAGTCGAACCCGGACAGGGAATAGCAATCAGCCCCAGCATTTT.

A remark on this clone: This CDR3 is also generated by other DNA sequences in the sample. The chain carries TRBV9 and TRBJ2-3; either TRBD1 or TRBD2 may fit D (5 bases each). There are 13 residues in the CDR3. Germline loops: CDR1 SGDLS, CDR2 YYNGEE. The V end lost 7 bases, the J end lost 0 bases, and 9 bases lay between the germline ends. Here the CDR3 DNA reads TGTGCCAGCGGGACGGGGAGCACAGATACGCAGTATTTT. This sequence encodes CASGTGSTDTQYF.

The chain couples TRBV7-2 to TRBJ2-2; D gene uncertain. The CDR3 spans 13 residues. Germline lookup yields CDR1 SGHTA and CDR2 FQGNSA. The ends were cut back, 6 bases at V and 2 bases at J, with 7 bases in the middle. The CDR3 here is CASSTLNTGELFF. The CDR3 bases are TGTGCCAGCAGTACACTAAACACCGGGGAGCTGTTTTTT.

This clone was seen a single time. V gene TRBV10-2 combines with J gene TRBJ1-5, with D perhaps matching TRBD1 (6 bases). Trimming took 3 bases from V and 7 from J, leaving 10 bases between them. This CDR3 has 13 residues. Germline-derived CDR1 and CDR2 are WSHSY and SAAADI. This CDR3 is CASSDRGKQPQHF. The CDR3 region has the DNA TGCGCCAGCAGTGACAGGGGAAAACAGCCCCAGCATTTT.

CDR3 region: CASSPRGGNQPQHF. CDR3 in DNA: TGTGCCAGCAGCCCGCGGGGGGGCAATCAGCCCCAGCATTTT. The gene calls are TRBV7-8 and TRBJ1-5; a weak D match, TRBD1 (5 bases). In germline, CDR1 is SGHVS, CDR2 FQNEAQ. This CDR3 contains 14 residues. V was shortened by 5 bases and J by 2 bases, with 10 bases between the two germline ends.

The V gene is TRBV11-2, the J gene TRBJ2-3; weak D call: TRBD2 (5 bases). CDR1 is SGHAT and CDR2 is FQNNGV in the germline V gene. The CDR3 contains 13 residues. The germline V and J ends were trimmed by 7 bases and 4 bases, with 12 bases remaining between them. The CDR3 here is CASNPGLADTQYF. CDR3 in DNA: TGTGCCAGCAATCCGGGGTTGGCAGATACGCAGTATTTT.

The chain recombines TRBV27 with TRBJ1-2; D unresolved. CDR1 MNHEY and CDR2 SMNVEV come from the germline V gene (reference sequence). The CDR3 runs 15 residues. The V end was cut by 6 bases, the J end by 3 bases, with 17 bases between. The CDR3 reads CASRDQAGAHYGYTF. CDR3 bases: TGTGCCAGCAGGGATCAGGCCGGAGCCCACTATGGCTACACCTTC.

The CDR3 nucleotides read TGTGCCAGCTCACTAGGATCGGAGAATCAGCCCCAGCATTTT. Protein: CASSLGSENQPQHF. This chain joins TRBV18 and TRBJ1-5; D is unresolved. The CDR3 loop spans 14 amino acids. Trimming left V 4 bases short and J 4 bases short, with 11 bases between. CDR1 and CDR2 (germline): KGHSH, LQKENI. The entire variable domain, with the rest obtained from reference TRBV18 and TRBJ1-5, is as follows: NAGVMQNPRHLVRRRGQEARLRCSPMKGHSHVYWYRQLPEEGLKFMVYLQKENIIDESGMPKERFSAEFPKEGPSILRIQQVVRGDSAAYFCASSLGSENQPQHFGDGTRLSIL.

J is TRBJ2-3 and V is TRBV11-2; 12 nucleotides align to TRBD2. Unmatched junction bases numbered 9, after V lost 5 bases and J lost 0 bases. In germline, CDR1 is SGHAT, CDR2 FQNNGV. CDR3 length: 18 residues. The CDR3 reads CASSKPSGRAASTDTQYF. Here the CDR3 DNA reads TGTGCCAGCAGCAAACCTAGCGGGAGGGCCGCGAGCACAGATACGCAGTATTTT.

CDR3 in amino acids: CASRPNEDYEQYF. The CDR3 DNA reads as TGTGCCAGCAGACCCAATGAGGATTACGAGCAGTACTTC. This rearrangement joins TRBV2 to TRBJ2-7; unclear D gene. V was cut by 6 bases and J by 4 bases, with 13 bases left in between. This CDR3 region has 13 residues. CDR1 SNHLY and CDR2 FYNNEI come from the germline V gene.

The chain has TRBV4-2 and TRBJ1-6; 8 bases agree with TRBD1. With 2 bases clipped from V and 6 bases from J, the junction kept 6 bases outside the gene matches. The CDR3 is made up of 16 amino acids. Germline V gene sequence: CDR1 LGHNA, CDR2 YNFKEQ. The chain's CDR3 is CASSQPGGQLNSPLHF. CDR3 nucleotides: TGTGCCAGCAGCCAACCAGGGGGCCAGCTTAATTCACCCCTCCACTTT.

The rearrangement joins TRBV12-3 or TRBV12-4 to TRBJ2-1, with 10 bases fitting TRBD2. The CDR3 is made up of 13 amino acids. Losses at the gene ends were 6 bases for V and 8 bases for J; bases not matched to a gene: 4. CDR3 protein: CASRSTSGYEQFF. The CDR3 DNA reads TGTGCCAGCAGATCGACTAGCGGGTATGAGCAGTTCTTC.

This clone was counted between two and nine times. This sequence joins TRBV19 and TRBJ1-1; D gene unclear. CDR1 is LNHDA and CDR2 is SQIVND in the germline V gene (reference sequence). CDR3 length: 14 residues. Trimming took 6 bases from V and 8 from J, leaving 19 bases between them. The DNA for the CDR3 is TGTGCCAGTAGCCTAGACACATTAGGAGGGGAAGCTTTCTTT. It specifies CASSLDTLGGEAFF.

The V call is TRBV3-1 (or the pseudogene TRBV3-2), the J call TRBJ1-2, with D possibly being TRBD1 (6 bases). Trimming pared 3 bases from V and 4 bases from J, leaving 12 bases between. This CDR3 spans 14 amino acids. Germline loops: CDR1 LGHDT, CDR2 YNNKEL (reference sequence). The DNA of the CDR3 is TGTGCCAGCAGCCAGGTGACAGGCTCCTATGGCTACACCTTC. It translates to CASSQVTGSYGYTF.